This T cell receptor beta chain emerged from a study of T cell repertoires in ileal Crohn's disease. About the study: About half of patients got postoperative therapy: some 11 thiopurines, 18 anti-TNF.

Comment on this clone: Its antigen is as yet unknown.

With 6 bases clipped from V and 0 bases from J, the junction kept 3 bases outside the gene matches. Per germline, CDR1 SQVTM and CDR2 ANQGSEA. This CDR3 has 13 residues. Produced via immunoSEQ multiplex PCR; TCRdb's table is partial and in-frame only. The table lists about 12,000 clones, more than 75% of them singletons. Regarding time point: neoterminal ileum biopsy at postoperative endoscopy, about 6 months after surgery. General observations from the study: Active smokers at surgery had more clonal expansions than non-smokers.

This sequence was found in an adult with Crohn's disease. Material: ileal tissue. The chain recombines TRBV29-1 with TRBJ1-2; 8 positions match TRBD1. The CDR3 region is CSVRTGTNYGYTF. CDR3 coding DNA: TGCAGCGTACGGACAGGGACTAACTATGGCTACACCTTC.